One sample yielded the 2 T cell receptor beta chains listed below, sequenced in a study of cytomegalovirus exposure and HLA in healthy donors. The PCR made use of 60 Vbeta and 13 Jbeta primers. Some clones are missing from TCRdb's copy, which holds only in-frame ones; the method was immunoSEQ multiplex PCR. The sample comprises about 120,000 clones, 79% of which are singletons, and 2% to 2.5% rests with the top ten. Sequenced material: PBMCs. The source is a man aged 18 to 35 in good health and CMV-seronegative.

The CDR3 loop reads CSVDLTGELFF. The CDR3 coding sequence is TGCAGCGTTGATCTAACCGGGGAGCTGTTTTTT. This chain uses TRBV29-1 with TRBJ2-2; D gene unclear. CDR1 and CDR2 from the germline V gene are SQVTM and ANQGSEA. This CDR3 has 11 amino acids. V was shortened by 3 bases and J by 5 bases, with 4 bases between the two germline ends.

This chain connects TRBV11-1 to TRBJ2-7; 11 nucleotides align to TRBD1. V lost 3 bases to trimming and J lost 7 bases; unmatched junction nucleotides: 5. Germline V gives CDR1 SGHAT, CDR2 FQDESV (reference sequence). This CDR3 comprises 14 residues. CDR3: CASSFGQGAWEQYF. The CDR3, as DNA: TGTGCCAGCAGCTTTGGACAGGGGGCCTGGGAGCAGTACTTC.